One and the same sample provided the 14 T cell receptor beta chains below, sequenced in a study of T cells in localized non-small cell lung cancer. Libraries were prepared by immunoSEQ multiplex PCR; TCRdb keeps only in-frame clonotypes and omits some of them. The table shows tens of thousands of clones, with 92% occurring only once. The sample was peripheral blood mononuclear cells, taken before any cancer treatment. The source of these receptors is a woman aged 35-70 years with stage III lung adenocarcinoma.

The CDR3 loop reads CASSQDRVRGEKLFF. The CDR3 DNA reads as TGCGCCAGCAGCCAGGACAGGGTACGAGGCGAAAAACTGTTTTTT. The chain carries TRBV4-3 and TRBJ1-4; 8 bases fit TRBD1. V shed 3 bases, J shed 8 bases, and the junction held 8 bases outside the gene matches. Germline V lookup: CDR1 LGHNA, CDR2 YSLEER. This CDR3 region has 15 residues.

The table lists this clone with a few counts. V and J are TRBV6-6 and TRBJ2-5, with D perhaps assigned TRBD1 or TRBD2 (5 bases each). The CDR3 is made up of 12 amino acids. Per the germline V gene, CDR1 is MNHNY and CDR2 is SVGAGI (reference sequence). The V end was cut by 7 bases, the J end by 5 bases, with 11 bases between. The CDR3 DNA sequence: TGTGCCAGCACTCCAGAGGGGGAGACCCAGTACTTC. Translated: CASTPEGETQYF.

J is TRBJ2-1 and V is TRBV25-1, with 12 bases matching TRBD2. In germline, CDR1 is MGHDK, CDR2 SYGVNS. There are 15 residues in the CDR3. V was pared by 3 bases and J by 10 bases, with 7 bases of the junction left unmatched. For the CDR3, the DNA is TGTGCCAGCAGTGACCTAGCGGGGGGGAAGAGGGAGCAGTTCTTC. Its protein is CASSDLAGGKREQFF.

The rearrangement joins TRBV27 to TRBJ1-1; TRBD1 is a possible D gene (5 bases). The CDR3 consists of 14 residues. V was shortened by 6 bases and J by 2 bases, with 13 bases between the two germline ends. Germline V CDR1 and CDR2: MNHEY, SMNVEV (reference sequence). The CDR3, as DNA: TGTGCCAGCAGCATACGGGGGGAAAACACTGAAGCTTTCTTT. This gives the protein CASSIRGENTEAFF.

This chain joins TRBV29-1 and TRBJ1-2; 7 bases are a match to TRBD1. Germline V gene data show CDR1 as SQVTM and CDR2 as ANQGSEA. Germline trimming cut 5 bases from V and 8 bases from J; bases unmatched to any gene: 11. The CDR3 is made up of 13 amino acids. As DNA, the CDR3 is TGCAGCGTTTCAGGGGCAGGGGGGTACGGCTACACCTTC. Encoded protein: CSVSGAGGYGYTF.

This chain uses TRBV30 with TRBJ2-4; D possibly corresponds to TRBD2 (7 bases). The CDR3 covers 14 residues. Trimming shortened V by 0 bases and J by 8 bases, and 14 bases separated the two germline ends. Germline lookup yields CDR1 GTSNPN and CDR2 SVGIG (reference sequence). CDR3 amino acids: CAWSVPGGADIQYF. CDR3 sequence (DNA): TGTGCCTGGAGTGTACCGGGGGGCGCTGACATTCAGTACTTC.

The DNA of the CDR3 is TGTGCCAGCAGTTACGCGCATAAAGGAAACACTGAAGCTTTCTTT. It translates to CASSYAHKGNTEAFF. J is TRBJ1-1 and V is TRBV6-5, with D uncertain. Germline assignment: CDR1 MNHEY and CDR2 SVGAGI. The V and J ends lost 2 bases and 2 bases respectively, with 12 bases between them. This CDR3 spans 15 amino acids.

The chain uses TRBV14 and TRBJ2-5, with 10 positions matching TRBD2. The ends lost 1 base at V and 4 bases at J; junction bases unmatched: 3. CDR1 is SGHDN and CDR2 is FVKESK in the germline V gene. The CDR3 is 15 residues long. CDR3 DNA sequence: TGTGCCAGCAGCCAAGTACTAGCGGGGAGAGAGACCCAGTACTTC. This codes for CASSQVLAGRETQYF.

V is TRBV9 and J is TRBJ2-2; D might be TRBD1 (5 bases). CDR3 length: 14 residues. Germline V CDR1 and CDR2: SGDLS, YYNGEE. With 4 bases removed from V and 4 bases from J, the gap between germline ends came to 11 bases. CDR3 loop: CASSLRQTTGELFF. The CDR3 DNA follows: TGTGCCAGCAGCCTGAGACAGACCACCGGGGAGCTGTTTTTT.

Comments on this clone: One end of the junction varies from germline; a read error may be responsible. This chain uses TRBV10-3 with TRBJ1-1, with TRBD1 matching 8 bases. The CDR3 totals 16 residues. CDR1 is ENHRY and CDR2 is SYGVKD in the germline V gene. CDR3: CAIRPGQVLKNAEAFF. The CDR3 coding sequence is TGTGCCATCAGGCCGGGACAGGTCCTCAAGAACGCTGAAGCTTTCTTT.

Notes on this clone: Mismatch with germline at one junction end may stem from a read error. V gene TRBV19 combines with J gene TRBJ2-5; D is unresolved. The V gene's germline CDR1 is LNHDA and CDR2 SQIVND (reference sequence). The CDR3 has 15 amino acids. CDR3 in DNA: TGTGCCAGTAGTATAGATTCGAACTACCAAGGGACCCAGTACTTC. As protein: CASSIDSNYQGTQYF.

The genes are TRBV6-6 and TRBJ2-7; no reliable D call. Trimming removed 1 base from V and 4 bases from J, with 5 bases in between. Germline lookup yields CDR1 MNHNY and CDR2 SVGAGI (reference sequence). The CDR3 contains 12 residues. The CDR3, as DNA: TGTGCCAGCAGTTACTACGGTTACGAGCAGTACTTC. Its translation: CASSYYGYEQYF.

The chain joins TRBV5-6 to TRBJ2-4; weak D call: TRBD2 (5 bases). This CDR3 is 16 amino acids long. Looked up from germline, CDR1 is SGHDT and CDR2 is YYEEEE. V lost 7 bases and J lost 0, with 17 bases in between. The DNA for the CDR3 is TGTGCCAGCTTTAGGGCGGGTGACTTAGCCAAAAACATTCAGTACTTC. Translated, it gives CASFRAGDLAKNIQYF. The whole variable domain, remainder taken from reference TRBV5-6 and TRBJ2-4, is DAGVTQSPTHLIKTRGQQVTLRCSPKSGHDTVSWYQQALGQGPQFIFQYYEEEERQRGNFPDRFSGHQFPNYSSELNVNALLLGDSALYLCASFRAGDLAKNIQYFGAGTRLSVL.

This chain connects TRBV5-1 to TRBJ2-7; D is tentatively TRBD1 or TRBD2 (6 bases each). CDR3 size: 15 residues. Germline V CDR1 and CDR2: SGHRS, YFSETQ. V was trimmed by 4 bases and J by 6 bases, leaving 20 bases between them. The DNA of the CDR3 is TGCGCCAGCAGCCCGGGACTGGGGGCTGAGGGCGAGCAGTACTTC. Translated: CASSPGLGAEGEQYF.